The clone carrying this T cell receptor beta chain was counted a few times. The antigen is unknown. The record originates from a study of T cell repertoires in cytomegalovirus infection. Study-level information: Public TCR beta signatures were indicative of both CMV infection and a matching HLA type. General study points: Cumulative public TCR beta family frequency identified carriers of CMV plus the relevant HLA.

TCRdb called the reads again in MiXCR, with one record for every CDR3 protein. Of 310,000 or so distinct CDR3 sequences in the sample, about 25% are singletons; the top ten hold about 14%. CDR1 SGHTA and CDR2 FQGNSA come from the germline V gene. The CDR3 totals 16 residues. V shed 1 base and J 6 bases; nucleotides not matched to a gene: 4. The sequence was obtained from a human donor in good health (CMV status not recorded). Some clones in this sample may be carry-over from other donors' samples. The starting material was cultured PBMCs, obtained from culture after CMV antigen stimulation. The genes are TRBV7-2 and TRBJ2-1, with 12 bases that match TRBD2. The CDR3 nucleotides are TGTGCCAGCAGCTTAGAGCCTAGCGGGAGGGGCAATGAGCAGTTCTTC. Protein: CASSLEPSGRGNEQFF.